These T cell receptor beta chains were read from a single sample in a study of shared clonotypes between healthy human individuals. Libraries were prepared by immunoSEQ multiplex PCR; TCRdb keeps only in-frame clonotypes and omits some of them. The table lists under 2,500,000 clones, more than 90% of them singletons. Sequenced material: naive CD4+ T cells sorted from blood. These receptor sequences come from a man aged 18 to 35 in good health. CDR3s include the opening cysteine and the closing phenylalanine or tryptophan. D genes are given only for firm matches. Some rows mark clone size as missing; the rest say once, few, many or name a class of expanded clone.

V	size	J	D	CDR3	DNA
TRBV7-2	once	TRBJ2-7	-	CASSQAYEQYF	TGTGCCAGCAGCCAAGCATACGAGCAGTACTTC
TRBV19	-	TRBJ2-2	-	CATMDRNTGELFF	TGTGCCACCATGGACAGAAACACCGGGGAGCTGTTTTTT
TRBV19	few	TRBJ1-3	-	CASTGNTIYF	TGTGCCAGTACCGGAAACACCATATATTTT
TRBV30	-	TRBJ1-1	-	CATHGGAHTEAFF	TGTGCCACCCACGGGGGGGCGCACACTGAAGCTTTCTTT
TRBV19	-	TRBJ2-7	-	CASSIEASANEQYF	TGTGCCAGTAGTATAGAGGCTAGCGCCAACGAGCAGTACTTC
TRBV6-1	-	TRBJ2-7	TRBD2	CASTGSGGFGEQYF	TGTGCCAGCACGGGTAGCGGGGGTTTCGGCGAGCAGTACTTC
TRBV30	-	TRBJ2-5	TRBD2	CAWSVAGGPETQYF	TGTGCCTGGAGTGTAGCGGGAGGTCCCGAGACCCAGTACTTC
TRBV2	-	TRBJ2-2	TRBD1	CASTRDRANTGELFF	TGTGCCAGTACTCGGGACAGGGCGAACACCGGGGAGCTGTTTTTT
TRBV7-9	-	TRBJ2-7	-	CASSPREHEQYF	TGTGCCAGCAGCCCCCGGGAGCACGAGCAGTACTTC
TRBV4-1	-	TRBJ2-1	TRBD2	CASSPRTSFNEQFF	TGCGCCAGCAGCCCACGGACTAGTTTCAATGAGCAGTTCTTC
TRBV6-4	-	TRBJ2-1	TRBD1	CASGGQGIGEQFF	TGTGCCAGCGGGGGACAGGGAATTGGGGAGCAGTTCTTC
TRBV7-2	once	TRBJ2-6	TRBD2	CAIPRREIGANVLTF	TGTGCCATCCCTAGGCGGGAGATTGGGGCCAACGTCCTGACTTTC
TRBV6-5	-	TRBJ1-6	-	CASTRDENSPLHF	TGTGCCAGTACCCGTGATGAGAATTCACCCCTCCACTTT
TRBV9	-	TRBJ1-6	-	CASSVAQGFGSYNSPLHF	TGTGCCAGCAGCGTAGCTCAGGGATTCGGCTCCTATAATTCACCCCTCCACTTT
TRBV11-2	once	TRBJ2-5	-	CASSQDRGQGKTQYF	TGTGCCAGCAGCCAAGACCGTGGGCAGGGAAAGACCCAGTACTTC
TRBV7-9	-	TRBJ1-2	TRBD1	CASSFHNATGIGNYGYTF	TGTGCCAGCAGCTTTCACAATGCGACAGGGATTGGTAACTATGGCTACACCTTC
TRBV2	once	TRBJ2-3	TRBD2	CASSANGLAGSTDTQYF	TGTGCCAGCAGTGCTAATGGACTAGCGGGAAGCACAGATACGCAGTATTTT
TRBV2	-	TRBJ2-5	TRBD1	CASSAWDSQETQYF	TGTGCCAGCAGTGCCTGGGACAGCCAAGAGACCCAGTACTTC
TRBV7-8	-	TRBJ2-7	TRBD2	CASSEGGRQYF	TGTGCCAGCAGCGAGGGAGGGAGACAGTACTTC
TRBV21-1	-	TRBJ1-4	-	CASSKLQEGATNEKLFF	TGTGCCAGCAGCAAACTCCAAGAGGGGGCAACTAATGAAAAACTGTTTTTT
TRBV29-1	-	TRBJ2-5	-	CSVEGGGETQYF	TGCAGCGTGGAAGGAGGGGGCGAGACCCAGTACTTC
TRBV4-1	-	TRBJ2-7	-	CASSQVLPGDEQYF	TGCGCCAGCAGCCAAGTGCTCCCTGGGGACGAGCAGTACTTC
TRBV5-1	-	TRBJ1-6	-	CASSFSGDNSPLHF	TGCGCCAGCAGCTTTTCGGGTGATAATTCACCCCTCCACTTT
TRBV2	-	TRBJ2-1	TRBD2	CASSKLAGINEQFF	TGTGCCAGCAGTAAACTAGCGGGGATTAATGAGCAGTTCTTC
TRBV5-1	-	TRBJ2-2	-	CASSLNGGAGELFF	TGCGCCAGCAGCTTAAATGGGGGCGCGGGGGAGCTGTTTTTT
TRBV10-3	-	TRBJ1-5	-	CAISESGGPGDQPQHF	TGTGCCATCAGTGAGTCGGGGGGGCCCGGGGATCAGCCCCAGCATTTT
TRBV30	-	TRBJ1-5	-	CAWGLGGRGQPQHF	TGTGCCTGGGGGCTCGGGGGGCGCGGTCAGCCCCAGCATTTT
TRBV2	-	TRBJ2-1	TRBD2	CASRLAGGKFNEQFF	TGTGCCAGCAGGCTAGCGGGGGGGAAGTTCAATGAGCAGTTCTTC
TRBV11-2	-	TRBJ2-3	TRBD2	CASSQRLAGHTDTQYF	TGTGCCAGCAGCCAACGACTAGCGGGACACACAGATACGCAGTATTTT
TRBV7-9	-	TRBJ2-1	-	CASSLGYSERNEQFF	TGTGCCAGCAGCTTAGGTTATTCAGAACGGAATGAGCAGTTCTTC
TRBV7-9	-	TRBJ2-5	-	CASSLNPSETQYF	TGTGCCAGCAGCTTAAATCCCTCCGAGACCCAGTACTTC